Shown below are 25 T cell receptor beta chains from a single sample sequenced in a study of blood T cell repertoires in COVID-19. Libraries were prepared by immunoSEQ multiplex PCR; TCRdb keeps only in-frame clonotypes and omits some of them. Of hundreds of thousands of clones listed, 85% to 90% are singletons. The sequencing input was PBMCs or T cells enriched from blood (not recorded which). The receptors derive from a man aged 50-60 years who had been exposed to COVID-19.

The chain couples TRBV27 to TRBJ2-1, with D perhaps matching TRBD1 (6 bases). The CDR3 runs to 16 residues. CDR1 is MNHEY and CDR2 is SMNVEV in the germline V gene (reference sequence). V was pared by 0 bases and J by 6 bases, with 15 bases between. CDR3 sequence (DNA): TGTGCCAGCAGTTTATCCTCCGGGGCAGGGGTCAATGAGCAGTTCTTC. Its protein product is CASSLSSGAGVNEQFF.

The chain joins TRBV5-1 to TRBJ1-6, with 8 positions matching TRBD1. The germline gives CDR1 SGHRS, CDR2 YFSETQ. CDR3 length equals 15 residues. V was clipped by 1 base and J by 8 bases; unmatched bases: 5. CDR3 residues: CASSLQGAMDSPLHF. In DNA form, the CDR3 reads TGCGCCAGCAGCTTGCAGGGGGCTATGGATTCACCCCTCCACTTT.

This chain joins TRBV9 and TRBJ1-4; tentatively, D is TRBD1 (6 bases). Germline lookup yields CDR1 SGDLS and CDR2 YYNGEE. This CDR3 region has 14 residues. The V end was cut by 4 bases, the J end by 4 bases, with 11 bases between. CDR3: CASSPIGGNEKLFF. The CDR3, as DNA: TGTGCCAGCAGCCCCATAGGGGGTAATGAAAAACTGTTTTTT.

The chain combines TRBV7-9 with TRBJ1-4; 10 bases are shared with TRBD1. Germline V CDR1 and CDR2: SEHNR, FQNEAQ (reference sequence). V dropped 0 bases and J dropped 7; count of bases not matched to a gene: 5. The CDR3 spans 16 residues. Here the CDR3 reads CASSLAGQGGVEKLFF. The CDR3 DNA reads as TGTGCCAGCAGCTTAGCCGGACAGGGGGGCGTTGAAAAACTGTTTTTT.

The gene calls are TRBV6-5 and TRBJ2-6; weak D call: TRBD2 (5 bases). CDR3 length: 13 residues. V gave up 10 bases and J gave up 2 bases, with 9 bases separating them. Germline V gives CDR1 MNHEY, CDR2 SVGAGI. The CDR3 protein is CATGFTGANVLTF. As DNA, the CDR3 is TGTGCCACGGGGTTTACTGGGGCCAACGTCCTGACTTTC.

The chain carries TRBV6-5 and TRBJ2-3; 7 positions agree with TRBD1. V shed 2 bases, J shed 0 bases, and the junction held 2 bases outside the gene matches. This CDR3 has 15 amino acids. Germline-derived CDR1 and CDR2 are MNHEY and SVGAGI. CDR3 DNA sequence: TGTGCCAGCAGTTACCAGACAGGGAGCACAGATACGCAGTATTTT. Protein sequence: CASSYQTGSTDTQYF.

This chain uses TRBV5-1 with TRBJ2-2, with 13 bases lining up with TRBD2. The CDR3 consists of 18 residues. The V and J ends lost 0 bases and 2 bases, in that order; junction bases with no gene match: 4. Germline values: CDR1 SGHRS, CDR2 YFSETQ. CDR3 sequence reads: CASSLVAGLAGNTGELFF. CDR3 coding DNA: TGCGCCAGCAGCTTGGTTGCGGGACTAGCGGGAAACACCGGGGAGCTGTTTTTT.

The chain couples TRBV14 to TRBJ2-1, with D hard to call. The CDR3 length is 17 residues. Trimming left V 0 bases short and J 0 bases short, with 12 bases between. Germline V CDR1 and CDR2: SGHDN, FVKESK. Here the CDR3 DNA reads TGTGCCAGCAGCCAAGAAACGGCGGTTAGCTCCTACAATGAGCAGTTCTTC. Translating gives CASSQETAVSSYNEQFF.

This clone was counted once. The chain has TRBV5-1 and TRBJ2-5; possibly TRBD2 for D (6 bases). Germline V gene sequence: CDR1 SGHRS, CDR2 YFSETQ. Deletions cut 0 bases from V and 5 bases from J, with 14 bases between. The CDR3 spans 15 residues. CDR3 nucleotides: TGCGCCAGCAGCTTGGCCTTCGGGGGTGGGGAGACCCAGTACTTC. Protein: CASSLAFGGGETQYF.

Only a few counts were recorded for this clone. V is TRBV10-3 and J is TRBJ1-1, with a weak D call TRBD1 (5 bases). Germline CDR1 and CDR2: ENHRY and SYGVKD. CDR3 length: 12 amino acids. V lost 5 bases to trimming and J lost 6 bases, with 10 bases between them. The CDR3 reads CAISQTGAEAFF. CDR3 coding DNA: TGTGCCATCAGTCAGACGGGGGCTGAAGCTTTCTTT.

V and J are TRBV18 and TRBJ1-1; D is possibly TRBD1 (5 bases). In germline, CDR1 is KGHSH, CDR2 LQKENI. The CDR3 extends over 13 amino acids. V was shortened by 2 bases and J by 5 bases, with 9 bases between the two germline ends. In DNA form, the CDR3 reads TGTGCCAGCTCACCAGCCAGGGAAACTGAAGCTTTCTTT. As protein: CASSPARETEAFF.

The gene calls are TRBV28 and TRBJ1-2, with D possibly TRBD1 on 5 matching bases. The CDR3 has 12 residues. The ends were cut back, 7 bases at V and 6 bases at J, with 12 bases in the middle. Germline-derived CDR1 and CDR2 are MDHEN and SYDVKM. This CDR3 is CASNFWGHGYTF. The CDR3 DNA reads TGTGCCAGCAACTTTTGGGGCCATGGCTACACCTTC.

This clone showed up just a few times. The chain joins TRBV10-3 to TRBJ2-1; TRBD2 matches at 11 bases. Germline CDR1 and CDR2: ENHRY and SYGVKD. Trimming cost V 6 bases and J 3 bases; bases outside gene matches: 4. CDR3 length equals 15 residues. CDR3 sequence (DNA): TGTGCCATCAGCGAGACTAGCGGGAACTACAATGAGCAGTTCTTC. It yields the protein CAISETSGNYNEQFF.

The chain employs TRBV5-1 and TRBJ1-2; D call uncertain. Germline-derived CDR1 and CDR2 are SGHRS and YFSETQ. The V end was cut by 4 bases, the J end by 0 bases, with 7 bases between. The CDR3 length is 13 residues. The CDR3 loop reads CASSEQANYGYTF. CDR3 DNA: TGCGCCAGCAGCGAACAAGCTAACTATGGCTACACCTTC.

In this sample, this clone turned up once. The chain recombines TRBV28 with TRBJ1-2; D gene uncertain. V was trimmed by 4 bases and J by 8 bases, leaving 14 bases between them. Germline V gene data show CDR1 as MDHEN and CDR2 as SYDVKM. CDR3 length equals 13 residues. CDR3 bases: TGTGCCAGCAGTTCCTCGGGTAGTCACGGCTACACCTTC. Translating it yields CASSSSGSHGYTF.

The chain is built from TRBV7-8 and TRBJ2-7, with 7 bases lining up with TRBD2. Germline loops: CDR1 SGHVS, CDR2 FQNEAQ. J gave up 3 bases and V 1 base, and 0 bases lay outside the gene matches. The CDR3 runs to 13 residues. This CDR3 is CASSLGGGYEQYF. The CDR3 DNA sequence: TGTGCCAGCAGCTTAGGGGGGGGCTACGAGCAGTACTTC.

V and J are TRBV5-1 and TRBJ1-1; TRBD1 matches 9 bases. CDR3 size: 15 residues. The germline gives CDR1 SGHRS, CDR2 YFSETQ. The V segment lost 4 bases and the J segment 5 bases; nucleotides outside the gene matches: 9. As DNA, the CDR3 is TGCGCCAGCAGCCGGGACAGGGAGAGTGGGACTGAAGCTTTCTTT. Protein: CASSRDRESGTEAFF.

As concerns this clone: Compared with germline, one end of the junction differs, possibly owing to a read error. The chain recombines TRBV14 with TRBJ1-4; D uncertain. Germline V CDR1 and CDR2: SGHDN, FVKESK. The CDR3 is 12 residues long. The CDR3 DNA reads TGTGCCGGCAGCCAAGTTGGGAGGAAACTGTTTTTT. Protein product: CAGSQVGRKLFF.

This chain uses TRBV4-1 with TRBJ2-3; 9 bases agree with TRBD2. The CDR3 length is 16 residues. The germline gives CDR1 MGHRA, CDR2 YSYEKL. After removal of 1 base from V and 3 bases from J, the junction contained 5 bases not matched to a gene. The CDR3 here is CASSQVRLAGTDTQYF. In DNA, the CDR3 is TGCGCCAGCAGCCAAGTTCGGCTAGCGGGGACAGATACGCAGTATTTT.

V usage is TRBV5-1 and J usage is TRBJ2-1; no clear D. Trimming removed 1 base at V and 5 bases at J, with 13 bases between. CDR1 and CDR2 (germline): SGHRS, YFSETQ. CDR3 size: 15 residues. The DNA of the CDR3 is TGCGCCAGCAGCTTGTCAATAGCTGCCCACAATGAGCAGTTCTTC. Its protein product is CASSLSIAAHNEQFF.

The rearrangement uses TRBV11-3 and TRBJ2-1; D gene unclear. The V gene's germline CDR1 is SGHNT and CDR2 YENEEA. CDR3 size: 16 residues. V was shortened by 11 bases and J by 0 bases, with 20 bases between the two germline ends. Here the CDR3 reads CAARESRAFSYNEQFF. The CDR3 coding sequence is TGTGCCGCTCGCGAGTCGCGCGCTTTCTCCTACAATGAGCAGTTCTTC.

The chain joins TRBV5-1 to TRBJ2-3; D might be TRBD2 (6 bases). V was clipped by 4 bases and J by 2 bases, with 17 bases between them. CDR3 length: 16 amino acids. Germline CDR1 SGHRS, CDR2 YFSETQ. The CDR3 DNA reads TGCGCCAGCAGCCCGGGGGACCACCCCTACACAGATACGCAGTATTTT. Protein: CASSPGDHPYTDTQYF.

The V gene is TRBV15, the J gene TRBJ2-1, with a possible D match to TRBD2 (7 bases). The CDR3 loop spans 16 amino acids. The germline gives CDR1 LNHNV, CDR2 YYDKDF (reference sequence). Trimming took off 3 bases at V and 2 bases at J, with 14 bases between the two ends. The CDR3 loop reads CATSSPRGRAYNEQFF. The CDR3 DNA reads as TGTGCCACCAGCAGCCCTAGGGGGAGGGCCTACAATGAGCAGTTCTTC. Variable domain in full (rest from reference TRBV15 and TRBJ2-1): DAMVIQNPRYQVTQFGKPVTLSCSQTLNHNVMYWYQQKSSQAPKLLFHYYDKDFNNEADTPDNFQSRRPNTSFCFLDIRSPGLGDTAMYLCATSSPRGRAYNEQFFGPGTRLTVL.

V is TRBV28 and J is TRBJ2-5; a weak D match, TRBD1 (6 bases). Trimming left V 3 bases short and J 1 base short, with 12 bases between. Germline values: CDR1 MDHEN, CDR2 SYDVKM. This CDR3 is 15 amino acids long. CDR3 amino acids: CASSLLGQSQETQYF. In nucleotides, the CDR3 is TGTGCCAGCAGTTTGCTTGGACAGAGCCAAGAGACCCAGTACTTC.

As concerns this clone: This CDR3 is also generated by other DNA sequences in the sample. J is TRBJ1-3 and V is TRBV19; 7 nucleotides match TRBD1. Trimming at V came to 5 bases and at J to 4 bases, leaving 5 bases not matched to a gene. The CDR3 has 14 residues. The V gene's germline CDR1 is LNHDA and CDR2 SQIVND (reference sequence). The CDR3 DNA reads as TGTGCCAGTAGTCTACAGGGGCTCGGAAACACCATATATTTT. Encoded protein: CASSLQGLGNTIYF. The variable domain in full, completed from reference TRBV19 and TRBJ1-3, reads DGGITQSPKYLFRKEGQNVTLSCEQNLNHDAMYWYRQDPGQGLRLIYYSQIVNDFQKGDIAEGYSVSREKKESFPLTVTSAQKNPTAFYLCASSLQGLGNTIYFGEGSWLTVV.